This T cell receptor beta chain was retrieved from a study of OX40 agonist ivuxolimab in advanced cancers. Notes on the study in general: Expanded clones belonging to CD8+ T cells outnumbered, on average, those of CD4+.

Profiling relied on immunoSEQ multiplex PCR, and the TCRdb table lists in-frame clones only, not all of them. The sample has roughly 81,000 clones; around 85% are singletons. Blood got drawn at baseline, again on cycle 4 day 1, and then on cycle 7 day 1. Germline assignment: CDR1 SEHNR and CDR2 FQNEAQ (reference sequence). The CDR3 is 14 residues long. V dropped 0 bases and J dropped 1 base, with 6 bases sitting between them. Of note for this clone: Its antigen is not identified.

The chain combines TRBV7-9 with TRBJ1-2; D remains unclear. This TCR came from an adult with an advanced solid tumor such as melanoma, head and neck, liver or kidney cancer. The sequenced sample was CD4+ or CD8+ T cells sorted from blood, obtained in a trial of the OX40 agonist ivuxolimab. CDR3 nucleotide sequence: TGTGCCAGCAGCTTAGCAGACTTTAACTATGGCTACACCTTC. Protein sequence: CASSLADFNYGYTF.